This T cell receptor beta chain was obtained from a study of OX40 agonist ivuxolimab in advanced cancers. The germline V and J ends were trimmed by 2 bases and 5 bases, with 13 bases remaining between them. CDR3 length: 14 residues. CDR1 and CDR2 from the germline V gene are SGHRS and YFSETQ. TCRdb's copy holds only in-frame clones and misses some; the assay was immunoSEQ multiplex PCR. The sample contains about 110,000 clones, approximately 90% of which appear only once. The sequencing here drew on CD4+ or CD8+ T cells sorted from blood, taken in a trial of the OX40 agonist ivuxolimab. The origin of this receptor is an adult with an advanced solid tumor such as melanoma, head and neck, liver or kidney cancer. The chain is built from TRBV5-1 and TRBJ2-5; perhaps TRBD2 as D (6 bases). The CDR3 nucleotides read TGCGCCAGCAGCTTTCTAGCGAACGGGGAGACCCAGTACTTC. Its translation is CASSFLANGETQYF.